Each of the 32 T cell receptor beta chains below was sequenced from the same sample in a study of shared clonotypes between healthy human individuals. Sequencing used immunoSEQ multiplex PCR; TCRdb keeps in-frame clones, though not all of them. The sample holds about 1 million clones, roughly 70% seen once. Sequenced sample: memory CD4+ T cells sorted from blood. Specified subset: CD45RA-negative fraction. All receptors derive from a man aged 18 to 29 in good health.

V gene TRBV7-2 combines with J gene TRBJ1-2; TRBD1 agrees at 9 bases. V trimming: 5 bases; J trimming: 7 bases; junction bases outside the gene matches: 11. The CDR3 is 15 residues long. The germline V gene encodes CDR1 SGHTA and CDR2 FQGNSA. The CDR3 DNA reads TGTGCCAGCAGCCTCCCACAGGGGGCTCCAGCTGGCTACACCTTC. This sequence encodes CASSLPQGAPAGYTF.

Notes on this clone: This same CDR3 is encoded by further DNA sequences in the sample. CDR3: CSVDKTSGGYEQYF. CDR3 nucleotides: TGCAGCGTTGATAAGACTAGCGGAGGCTACGAGCAGTACTTC. This chain uses TRBV29-1 with TRBJ2-7; TRBD2 matches at 9 bases. This CDR3 has 14 residues. The ends lost 3 bases at V and 3 bases at J; junction bases unmatched: 6. CDR1 is SQVTM and CDR2 is ANQGSEA in the germline V gene.

The V and J genes are TRBV7-9 and TRBJ2-5, with D perhaps matching TRBD1 (8 bases). The CDR3 spans 15 residues. V dropped 5 bases and J dropped 0 bases, with 13 bases sitting between them. The V gene's germline CDR1 is SEHNR and CDR2 FQNEAQ (reference sequence). Here the CDR3 reads CASSRQGRDQETQYF. The CDR3 nucleotides are TGTGCCAGCAGCCGACAGGGGAGGGACCAAGAGACCCAGTACTTC.

The V and J genes are TRBV6-1 and TRBJ2-7; TRBD1 matches at 11 bases. The CDR3 sequence is 15 residues long. V gave up 3 bases and J gave up 6 bases; unmatched junction bases: 7. Per germline, CDR1 MNHNS and CDR2 SASEGT. The CDR3 nucleotides read TGTGCCAGCAGTGACCGACGGGACAGGGGGAGCGAGCAGTACTTC. This sequence encodes CASSDRRDRGSEQYF.

The J gene is TRBJ2-7, the V gene TRBV28, with D unclear. There are 14 residues in the CDR3. V was trimmed by 3 bases and J by 2 bases, leaving 11 bases between them. Germline values: CDR1 MDHEN, CDR2 SYDVKM. The CDR3 region has the DNA TGTGCCAGCAGTTTGACCACCTTCGCCTACGAGCAGTACTTC. Translating it yields CASSLTTFAYEQYF.

The CDR3 protein is CASSLEAGSIRETQYF. The CDR3 DNA sequence: TGTGCCAGCAGCTTAGAGGCGGGTAGCATAAGGGAGACCCAGTACTTC. The chain combines TRBV7-2 with TRBJ2-5; weak D call: TRBD2 (5 bases). The CDR3 has 16 amino acids. CDR1 is SGHTA, CDR2 FQGNSA, per germline. The germline V and J ends were trimmed by 1 base and 5 bases, with 17 bases remaining between them.

This chain links TRBV6-5 with TRBJ2-7, with D perhaps TRBD2 (6 bases). The V end was cut by 1 base, the J end by 5 bases, with 15 bases between. Germline CDR1 reads MNHEY; CDR2 reads SVGAGI. The CDR3 has 15 amino acids. CDR3 amino acids: CASSYYGSGRNEQYF. DNA for the CDR3: TGTGCCAGCAGTTACTATGGGTCAGGGAGGAACGAGCAGTACTTC.

Points on this clone: Other nucleotide sequences from this sample produce the same CDR3. The chain links TRBV18 to TRBJ2-7; no reliable D call. The CDR3 is made up of 12 amino acids. V lost 3 bases, J lost 4 bases, and 7 bases lay in between. CDR1 KGHSH and CDR2 LQKENI come from the germline V gene. The CDR3 nucleotides are TGTGCCAGCTCACCGGACGGGTACGAGCAGTACTTC. Amino acids: CASSPDGYEQYF.

The V gene is TRBV4-3, the J gene TRBJ2-7; D is possibly TRBD2 (6 bases). The V end was cut by 0 bases, the J end by 5 bases, with 14 bases between. The length of the CDR3 is 15 residues. The germline CDR1 and CDR2 sequences are LGHNA and YSLEER. Here the CDR3 reads CASSQEDLASNEQYF. CDR3 DNA sequence: TGCGCCAGCAGCCAAGAGGACCTAGCGTCCAACGAGCAGTACTTC.

Regarding this clone: Other DNA variants within this sample encode the same CDR3. This chain joins TRBV30 and TRBJ2-5; no definite D call. V was shortened by 0 bases and J by 1 base, with 3 bases between the two germline ends. Germline lookup yields CDR1 GTSNPN and CDR2 SVGIG (reference sequence). This CDR3 is 12 amino acids long. CDR3 sequence: CAWSVSQETQYF. In nucleotides, the CDR3 is TGTGCCTGGAGTGTCAGCCAAGAGACCCAGTACTTC.

This rearrangement joins TRBV7-8 to TRBJ1-1, with 7 bases that match TRBD1. Germline CDR1 is SGHVS and CDR2 is FQNEAQ. Unmatched junction bases numbered 10, after V lost 1 base and J lost 5 bases. The CDR3 consists of 16 residues. CDR3 in amino acids: CASSLGPQGVGTEAFF. The CDR3 DNA reads TGTGCCAGCAGCTTAGGACCTCAGGGGGTGGGTACTGAAGCTTTCTTT.

This clone was detected a few times. The chain combines TRBV19 with TRBJ1-5; tentative D call: TRBD1 (6 bases). The CDR3 has 15 residues. CDR1 is LNHDA, CDR2 SQIVND, per germline (reference sequence). Trimming shortened V by 7 bases and J by 3 bases, and 16 bases separated the two germline ends. The CDR3 region is CASIKSGHPNQPQHF. The CDR3 region has the DNA TGTGCCAGTATAAAGTCGGGACACCCCAATCAGCCCCAGCATTTT.

In the case of this clone: Distinct nucleotide sequences in the sample also encode this CDR3. The V gene is TRBV7-2, the J gene TRBJ2-3; TRBD2 agrees at 7 bases. This CDR3 contains 13 residues. Looked up from germline, CDR1 is SGHTA and CDR2 is FQGNSA. The J segment lost 4 bases and the V segment lost 2 bases, leaving 0 bases of the junction unmatched. CDR3 DNA: TGTGCCAGCAGCTTACGGGGGGCAGATACGCAGTATTTT. This codes for CASSLRGADTQYF.

V and J are TRBV18 and TRBJ2-7, with 11 bases matching TRBD2. Germline trimming cut 3 bases from V and 3 bases from J; bases unmatched to any gene: 4. The CDR3 is made up of 15 amino acids. Germline CDR1 and CDR2: KGHSH and LQKENI. The CDR3 sequence is CASSPVAGGIYEQYF. Written as DNA, the CDR3 is TGTGCCAGCTCACCTGTAGCGGGAGGGATCTACGAGCAGTACTTC. Full variable domain (remainder filled in from reference TRBV18 and TRBJ2-7): NAGVMQNPRHLVRRRGQEARLRCSPMKGHSHVYWYRQLPEEGLKFMVYLQKENIIDESGMPKERFSAEFPKEGPSILRIQQVVRGDSAAYFCASSPVAGGIYEQYFGPGTRLTVT.

This chain joins TRBV2 and TRBJ2-2; D unresolved. This CDR3 is 13 amino acids long. The germline V gene has CDR1 SNHLY and CDR2 FYNNEI. Trimming stripped 6 bases from V and 5 bases from J, with 10 bases between. For the CDR3, the DNA is TGTGCCAGCAGGGGTATCGGGACCGGGGAGCTGTTTTTT. Protein sequence: CASRGIGTGELFF.

The CDR3 sequence: CAWHDGLNTGELFF. The CDR3, as DNA: TGTGCCTGGCATGACGGCTTGAACACCGGGGAGCTGTTTTTT. The chain is built from TRBV30 and TRBJ2-2; D gene unclear. V lost 5 bases and J 1 base, leaving 11 bases between the germline ends. This CDR3 region has 14 residues. Germline V gives CDR1 GTSNPN, CDR2 SVGIG (reference sequence).

V usage is TRBV18 and J usage is TRBJ1-1, with TRBD1 matching over 9 bases. The CDR3 loop spans 16 amino acids. The V and J ends lost 3 bases and 7 bases, in that order; junction bases with no gene match: 12. Germline CDR1 is KGHSH and CDR2 is LQKENI. The CDR3 is CASSPPGQGRYNEAFF. The CDR3 nucleotides are TGTGCCAGCTCACCTCCGGGACAGGGACGTTATAATGAAGCTTTCTTT.

As regards this clone: Distinct nucleotide sequences in the sample also encode this CDR3. The chain has TRBV7-9 and TRBJ1-2, with D possibly TRBD1 on 5 matching bases. The CDR3 consists of 13 residues. V was trimmed by 3 bases and J by 6 bases, leaving 11 bases between them. Looked up from germline, CDR1 is SEHNR and CDR2 is FQNEAQ (reference sequence). The CDR3 nucleotides are TGTGCCAGCAGCTTTGGTGGGGGAGATGGCTACACCTTC. It specifies CASSFGGGDGYTF.

This chain joins TRBV5-4 and TRBJ2-7, with D maybe TRBD2 (7 bases). Germline lookup yields CDR1 SGHNT and CDR2 YYREEE (reference sequence). Trimming took off 0 bases at V and 6 bases at J, with 13 bases between the two ends. The CDR3 is 14 residues long. CDR3 in amino acids: CASSLVGGPTEQYF. CDR3 DNA sequence: TGTGCCAGCAGCTTGGTCGGGGGGCCAACCGAGCAGTACTTC.

V is TRBV6-6 and J is TRBJ1-5; D may be TRBD1 (6 bases). Germline V gene lookup returns CDR1 MNHNY and CDR2 SVGAGI (reference sequence). V was clipped by 7 bases and J by 4 bases, with 14 bases between them. This CDR3 contains 14 residues. CDR3 region: CASTEGGTNQPQHF. In DNA form, the CDR3 reads TGTGCCAGCACCGAAGGGGGTACGAATCAGCCCCAGCATTTT.

This clone was found many times. Other DNA sequences in this specimen translate into the identical CDR3. V is TRBV4-3 and J is TRBJ1-1; D is uncertain. Germline CDR1 and CDR2: LGHNA and YSLEER. The CDR3 runs to 17 residues. Trimming removed 4 bases at V and 0 bases at J, with 18 bases between. The CDR3 DNA is TGCGCCAGCAGCCTTGAAAGTGGCGGTAGTTTGAACACTGAAGCTTTCTTT. Translated: CASSLESGGSLNTEAFF.

CDR3 sequence (DNA): TGTGCCAGTAGTCGCGGGACAGGGCGTTACAATGAGCAGTTCTTC. This encodes CASSRGTGRYNEQFF. The chain recombines TRBV19 with TRBJ2-1; TRBD1 matches 9 bases. Trimming took 5 bases from V and 4 from J; bases not matched to a gene: 6. The CDR3 runs 15 residues. The germline V gene encodes CDR1 LNHDA and CDR2 SQIVND (reference sequence).

The chain carries TRBV6-5 and TRBJ2-7; D possibly corresponds to TRBD1 (6 bases). CDR1 MNHEY and CDR2 SVGAGI come from the germline V gene. The CDR3 sequence is 14 residues long. V shed 3 bases and J shed 6 bases, with 15 bases lying between them. The CDR3 sequence: CASSYNRVSGEQYF. For the CDR3, the DNA is TGTGCCAGCAGTTATAACAGGGTTTCAGGCGAGCAGTACTTC.

This clone was counted between two and nine times. The genes are TRBV10-3 and TRBJ1-1; D gene unclear. The CDR3 has 14 residues. Trimming removed 7 bases from V and 0 bases from J, with 12 bases in between. CDR1 is ENHRY, CDR2 SYGVKD, per germline. CDR3 amino acids: CAIIGGRMNTEAFF. CDR3 nucleotide sequence: TGTGCCATCATTGGCGGGAGGATGAACACTGAAGCTTTCTTT.

The chain joins TRBV10-2 to TRBJ2-7, with D unclear. The germline V gene encodes CDR1 WSHSY and CDR2 SAAADI. Between the trimmed V and J ends, which lost 3 bases and 3 bases, there was a span of 12 bases. CDR3 length: 14 residues. The DNA for the CDR3 is TGCGCCAGCAGTGAATCGGACGGAATCTACGAGCAGTACTTC. Translation: CASSESDGIYEQYF.

The V call is TRBV9, the J call TRBJ2-7; 8 nucleotides align to TRBD2. Per the germline V gene, CDR1 is SGDLS and CDR2 is YYNGEE. This CDR3 has 16 amino acids. V shed 3 bases, J shed 0 bases, and the junction held 8 bases outside the gene matches. The CDR3 sequence is CASSGPGTRSSYEQYF. CDR3 in DNA: TGTGCCAGCAGCGGACCCGGGACTAGATCCTCCTACGAGCAGTACTTC.

In regard to this clone: Additional DNA sequences in this sample encode the identical CDR3. This sequence joins TRBV5-1 and TRBJ2-5; 7 bases fit TRBD2. V gave up 0 bases and J gave up 3 bases; unmatched junction bases: 2. The CDR3 is made up of 14 amino acids. Germline lookup yields CDR1 SGHRS and CDR2 YFSETQ. The CDR3 DNA reads as TGCGCCAGCAGCTTGGAGGGGACTAAAGAGACCCAGTACTTC. Translated: CASSLEGTKETQYF.

The CDR3 protein is CASSLGRAGTGELFF. Written as DNA, the CDR3 is TGTGCCAGCAGTTTAGGCAGGGCAGGAACCGGGGAGCTGTTTTTT. The chain is built from TRBV28 and TRBJ2-2; weak D call: TRBD1 (5 bases). With 2 bases removed from V and 5 bases from J, the gap between germline ends came to 12 bases. Germline V gene sequence: CDR1 MDHEN, CDR2 SYDVKM. This CDR3 is 15 amino acids long.

Comments on this clone: Other DNA sequences in this specimen translate into the identical CDR3. The V and J genes are TRBV5-1 and TRBJ2-1; 8 bases are a match to TRBD2. There are 15 residues in the CDR3. Germline lookup yields CDR1 SGHRS and CDR2 YFSETQ. V dropped 1 base and J dropped 1; count of bases not matched to a gene: 1. The CDR3 DNA is TGCGCCAGCAGCTTGAGCGGGGGATCCTACAATGAGCAGTTCTTC. It translates to CASSLSGGSYNEQFF. Filled out from reference TRBV5-1 and TRBJ2-1, the complete variable domain reads KAGVTQTPRYLIKTRGQQVTLSCSPISGHRSVSWYQQTPGQGLQFLFEYFSETQRNKGNFPGRFSGRQFSNSRSEMNVSTLELGDSALYLCASSLSGGSYNEQFFGPGTRLTVL.

J is TRBJ2-5 and V is TRBV5-1; D remains unclear. Germline V gene lookup returns CDR1 SGHRS and CDR2 YFSETQ. The CDR3 loop spans 13 amino acids. V lost 5 bases and J lost 5, with 13 bases in between. The CDR3 here is CASRIRIGETQYF. The CDR3 DNA follows: TGCGCCAGCAGAATCCGGATAGGGGAGACCCAGTACTTC.

This clone was found once. CDR3 sequence: CASSLQGGSGNTIYF. The CDR3 DNA reads as TGTGCCAGCAGCCTACAGGGGGGATCTGGAAACACCATATATTTT. The genes are TRBV7-9 and TRBJ1-3; 8 nucleotides match TRBD1. The CDR3 loop spans 15 amino acids. The germline V gene has CDR1 SEHNR and CDR2 FQNEAQ (reference sequence). The V gene end was trimmed by 5 bases and the J gene end by 1 base; junction bases not matched to a gene: 4.

The gene calls are TRBV25-1 and TRBJ2-1; D is tentatively TRBD1 or TRBD2 (5 bases each). The ends were cut back, 11 bases at V and 6 bases at J, with 23 bases in the middle. This CDR3 region has 15 residues. CDR1 is MGHDK, CDR2 SYGVNS, per germline. CDR3 in amino acids: CACSSRDPRGNEQFF. The CDR3 DNA follows: TGTGCCTGCTCTTCCCGGGACCCTAGGGGCAATGAGCAGTTCTTC.